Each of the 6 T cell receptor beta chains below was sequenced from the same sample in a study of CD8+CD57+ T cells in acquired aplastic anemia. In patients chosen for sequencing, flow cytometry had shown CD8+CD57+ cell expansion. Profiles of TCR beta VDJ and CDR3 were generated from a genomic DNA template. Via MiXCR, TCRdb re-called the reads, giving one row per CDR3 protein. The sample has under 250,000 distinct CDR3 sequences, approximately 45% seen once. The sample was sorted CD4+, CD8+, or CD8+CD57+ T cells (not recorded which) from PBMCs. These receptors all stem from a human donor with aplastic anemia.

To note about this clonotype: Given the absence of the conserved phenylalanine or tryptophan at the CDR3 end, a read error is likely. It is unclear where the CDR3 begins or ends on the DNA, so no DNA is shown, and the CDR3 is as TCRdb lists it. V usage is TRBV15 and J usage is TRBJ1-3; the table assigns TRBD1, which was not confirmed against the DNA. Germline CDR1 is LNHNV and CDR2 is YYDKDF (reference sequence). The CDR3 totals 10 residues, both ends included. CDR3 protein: CATTPLSGGT.

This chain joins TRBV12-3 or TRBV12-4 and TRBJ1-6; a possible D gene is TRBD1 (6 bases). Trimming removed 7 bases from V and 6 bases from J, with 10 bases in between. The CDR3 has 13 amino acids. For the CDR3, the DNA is TGTGCCAGCACCCGACAGGTTAATTCACCCCTCCACTTT. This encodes CASTRQVNSPLHF.

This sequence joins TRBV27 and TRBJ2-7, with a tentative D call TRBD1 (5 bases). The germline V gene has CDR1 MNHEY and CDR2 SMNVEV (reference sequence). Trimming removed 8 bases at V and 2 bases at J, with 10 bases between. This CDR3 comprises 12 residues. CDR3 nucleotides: TGTGCCAGCTCTCAGGGAACCTACGAGCAGTACTTC. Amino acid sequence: CASSQGTYEQYF.

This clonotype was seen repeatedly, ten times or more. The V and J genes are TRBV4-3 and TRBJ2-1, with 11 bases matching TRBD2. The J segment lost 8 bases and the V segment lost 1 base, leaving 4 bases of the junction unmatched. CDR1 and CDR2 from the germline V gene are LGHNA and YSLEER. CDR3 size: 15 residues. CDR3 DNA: TGCGCCAGCAGCCAAGGACTAGCGGGGATATATGAGCAGTTCTTC. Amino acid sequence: CASSQGLAGIYEQFF.

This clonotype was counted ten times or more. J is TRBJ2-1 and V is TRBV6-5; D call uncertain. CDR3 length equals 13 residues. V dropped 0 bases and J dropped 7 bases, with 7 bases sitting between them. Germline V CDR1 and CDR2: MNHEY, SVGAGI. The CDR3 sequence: CASSYSHENEQFF. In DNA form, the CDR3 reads TGTGCCAGCAGTTACTCACATGAGAATGAGCAGTTCTTC.

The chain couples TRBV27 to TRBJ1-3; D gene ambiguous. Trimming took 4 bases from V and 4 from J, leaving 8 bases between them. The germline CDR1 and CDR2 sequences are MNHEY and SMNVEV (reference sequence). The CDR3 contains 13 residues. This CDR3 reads CASSWAYGNTIYF. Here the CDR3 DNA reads TGTGCCAGCAGTTGGGCGTACGGAAACACCATATATTTT.